Each of the 10 T cell receptor beta chains below was sequenced from the same sample in a study of OX40 agonist ivuxolimab in advanced cancers. Here immunoSEQ multiplex PCR was the method, and the copy in TCRdb shows in-frame clones only, minus some. The sample includes 25,000 to 35,000 clones, roughly 86% of them seen just once. Specimen: CD4+ or CD8+ T cells sorted from blood, collected in a trial of the OX40 agonist ivuxolimab. Receptors were obtained from an adult with an advanced solid tumor such as melanoma, head and neck, liver or kidney cancer.

The chain carries TRBV9 and TRBJ2-5; a possible D gene is TRBD2 (5 bases). Per germline, CDR1 SGDLS and CDR2 YYNGEE. V was shortened by 3 bases and J by 6 bases, with 9 bases between the two germline ends. This CDR3 spans 12 amino acids. Here the CDR3 DNA reads TGTGCCAGCAGCGGGCGAGGGAAGACCCAGTACTTC. Its protein product is CASSGRGKTQYF.

This clone was detected a few times. The V and J genes are TRBV18 and TRBJ2-1, with 9 bases fitting TRBD2. Germline V gene data show CDR1 as KGHSH and CDR2 as LQKENI. The V segment lost 3 bases and the J segment 4 bases; nucleotides outside the gene matches: 10. The CDR3 spans 17 residues. The CDR3 spells CASSPTPGTSSYNEQFF. CDR3 DNA sequence: TGTGCCAGCTCACCCACTCCCGGGACTAGCAGTTACAATGAGCAGTTCTTC.

The CDR3 here is CATEGGGENTEAFF. CDR3 DNA: TGTGCCACCGAGGGGGGAGGAGAGAACACTGAAGCTTTCTTT. V is TRBV15 and J is TRBJ1-1, with a weak D call TRBD1 (6 bases). The V gene's germline CDR1 is LNHNV and CDR2 YYDKDF (reference sequence). CDR3 length: 14 amino acids. Trimming left V 8 bases short and J 1 base short, with 14 bases between.

This chain links TRBV27 with TRBJ2-3, with 10 positions matching TRBD2. The CDR3 extends over 16 amino acids. Germline assignment: CDR1 MNHEY and CDR2 SMNVEV (reference sequence). V shed 5 bases and J 1 base; nucleotides not matched to a gene: 6. CDR3 nucleotides: TGTGCCAGCAGTGACCCCGGGACTAGCGGCACAGATACGCAGTATTTT. The encoded protein is CASSDPGTSGTDTQYF.

The genes are TRBV7-3 and TRBJ2-1, with no clear D. Germline V gene lookup returns CDR1 SGHTA and CDR2 FQGTGA. The V end was cut by 5 bases, the J end by 3 bases, with 14 bases between. The CDR3 spans 15 residues. Here the CDR3 reads CASSPYYSVYNEQFF. Here the CDR3 DNA reads TGTGCCAGCAGCCCGTATTATAGTGTCTACAATGAGCAGTTCTTC.

This sequence joins TRBV30 and TRBJ2-1; D gene unclear. Germline CDR1 reads GTSNPN; CDR2 reads SVGIG (reference sequence). There are 14 residues in the CDR3. V lost 0 bases and J 0 bases, leaving 6 bases between the germline ends. The CDR3 bases are TGTGCCTGGAGTGTAGGCAGCTCCTACAATGAGCAGTTCTTC. The encoded protein is CAWSVGSSYNEQFF.

The rearrangement links TRBV4-2 to TRBJ2-1, with TRBD2 matching over 10 bases. The junction had 10 bases not matched to a gene; V was cut back by 2 bases and J by 6 bases. Per germline, CDR1 LGHNA and CDR2 YNFKEQ. CDR3 length equals 17 residues. CDR3 loop: CASSQILAGTVFNEQFF. The CDR3, as DNA: TGTGCCAGCAGCCAAATACTAGCGGGGACCGTTTTCAATGAGCAGTTCTTC.

The chain carries TRBV4-1 and TRBJ2-7, with D perhaps TRBD2 (6 bases). The CDR3 is made up of 15 amino acids. Trimming took 0 bases from V and 0 from J, leaving 9 bases between them. The germline CDR1 and CDR2 sequences are MGHRA and YSYEKL. CDR3 bases: TGCGCCAGCAGCCAAGACGCCGGGAGCTCCTACGAGCAGTACTTC. Encoded protein: CASSQDAGSSYEQYF.

The chain joins TRBV27 to TRBJ2-3; TRBD1 matches at 7 bases. The V segment lost 4 bases and the J segment 4 bases; nucleotides outside the gene matches: 8. Germline V gene sequence: CDR1 MNHEY, CDR2 SMNVEV (reference sequence). The CDR3 is 15 amino acids. The CDR3 DNA reads as TGTGCCAGCAGTTCACGACAGGGCTGGGCAGATACGCAGTATTTT. Translated: CASSSRQGWADTQYF.

The chain combines TRBV5-1 with TRBJ2-1; TRBD2 agrees at 10 bases. The CDR3 consists of 18 residues. Germline lookup yields CDR1 SGHRS and CDR2 YFSETQ. J gave up 5 bases and V 0 bases, and 11 bases lay outside the gene matches. The CDR3 region is CASSLAGIYLAGDNEQFF. The CDR3, as DNA: TGCGCCAGCAGCTTGGCCGGAATCTACCTAGCGGGAGACAATGAGCAGTTCTTC. The full variable domain, with the rest looked up from reference TRBV5-1 and TRBJ2-1, is KAGVTQTPRYLIKTRGQQVTLSCSPISGHRSVSWYQQTPGQGLQFLFEYFSETQRNKGNFPGRFSGRQFSNSRSEMNVSTLELGDSALYLCASSLAGIYLAGDNEQFFGPGTRLTVL.